These 16 T cell receptor beta chains came from one sample sequenced in a study of cytomegalovirus exposure and HLA in healthy donors. Primers for the PCR totalled 60 Vbeta and 13 Jbeta. Assay: immunoSEQ multiplex PCR; the TCRdb copy retains only in-frame clones and omits some. The table includes a few hundred thousand clones, over 65% detected once. The specimen sequenced was PBMCs. Receptor source: a man in his forties in good health and CMV-seronegative.

The chain joins TRBV2 to TRBJ2-1, with 7 bases matching TRBD2. This CDR3 comprises 14 residues. CDR1 and CDR2 from the germline V gene are SNHLY and FYNNEI. The V and J ends lost 7 bases and 10 bases, in that order; junction bases with no gene match: 13. The CDR3 spells CASTDPRRGREQFF. CDR3 bases: TGTGCCAGCACCGACCCCAGGCGGGGGAGGGAGCAGTTCTTC.

The chain has TRBV6-6 and TRBJ2-5; D call uncertain. Germline CDR1 reads MNHNY; CDR2 reads SVGAGI (reference sequence). V dropped 6 bases and J dropped 2 bases, with 10 bases sitting between them. The CDR3 sequence is 13 residues long. CDR3 in DNA: TGTGCCAGCAGCCCCTTTAGTCAAGAGACCCAGTACTTC. Translating gives CASSPFSQETQYF.

The chain recombines TRBV13 with TRBJ2-7; 7 bases agree with TRBD1. This CDR3 is 16 amino acids long. V trimming: 5 bases; J trimming: 2 bases; junction bases outside the gene matches: 12. CDR1 and CDR2 from the germline V gene are PRHDT and FYEKMQ (reference sequence). The CDR3 region has the DNA TGTGCCAGCAGCGCAGGACCGGGACAGCCAACCTACGAGCAGTACTTC. It yields the protein CASSAGPGQPTYEQYF.

V gene TRBV7-2 combines with J gene TRBJ1-2; D is unresolved. Germline V lookup: CDR1 SGHTA, CDR2 FQGNSA. V lost 4 bases, J lost 6 bases, and 12 bases lay in between. The length of the CDR3 is 13 residues. The chain's CDR3 is CASSSFQAHGYTF. The CDR3 nucleotides are TGTGCCAGCAGCTCGTTCCAAGCCCATGGCTACACCTTC.

Concerning this clone itself: Mismatch with germline at one junction end may stem from a read error. The chain combines TRBV14 with TRBJ1-2; TRBD1 might be the D (6 bases). The CDR3 has 15 residues. The germline V gene encodes CDR1 SGHDN and CDR2 FVKESK. CDR3 in amino acids: CTSEPTGHHNYGYTF. The CDR3 bases are TGTACCAGCGAGCCGACGGGACACCATAACTATGGCTACACCTTC.

The chain carries TRBV10-3 and TRBJ2-7, with 10 positions matching TRBD1. The CDR3 contains 15 residues. Looked up from germline, CDR1 is ENHRY and CDR2 is SYGVKD. Trimming at V came to 7 bases and at J to 4 bases, leaving 10 bases not matched to a gene. The CDR3 DNA sequence: TGTGCCATCAAAGGAGGGACAGGGGTTGCGTACGAGCAGTACTTC. Its protein product is CAIKGGTGVAYEQYF.

This chain uses TRBV5-1 with TRBJ1-5, with D uncertain. Germline loops: CDR1 SGHRS, CDR2 YFSETQ. The CDR3 runs 14 residues. Trimming pared 0 bases from V and 7 bases from J, leaving 11 bases between. CDR3 protein: CASSLAGGRQPQHF. In nucleotides, the CDR3 is TGCGCCAGCAGCTTGGCCGGAGGAAGACAGCCCCAGCATTTT.

The V and J genes are TRBV19 and TRBJ2-7, with 10 bases aligning to TRBD2. This CDR3 is 15 amino acids long. Per the germline V gene, CDR1 is LNHDA and CDR2 is SQIVND (reference sequence). Trimming cost V 6 bases and J 1 base; bases outside gene matches: 6. CDR3: CASSFGLAASYEQYF. CDR3 in DNA: TGTGCCAGTAGCTTTGGACTAGCGGCTTCCTACGAGCAGTACTTC.

This clone was observed a handful of times. This chain connects TRBV9 to TRBJ2-5; 8 bases map to TRBD2. Germline CDR1 is SGDLS and CDR2 is YYNGEE. Trimming cost V 3 bases and J 2 bases; bases outside gene matches: 6. The length of the CDR3 is 15 residues. The chain's CDR3 is CASSEGTSTQETQYF. The CDR3 bases are TGTGCCAGCAGCGAGGGGACTAGTACACAAGAGACCCAGTACTTC. Full variable domain (remainder filled in from reference TRBV9 and TRBJ2-5): DSGVTQTPKHLITATGQRVTLRCSPRSGDLSVYWYQQSLDQGLQFLIQYYNGEERAKGNILERFSAQQFPDLHSELNLSSLELGDSALYFCASSEGTSTQETQYFGPGTRLLVL.

This chain uses TRBV6-6 with TRBJ1-1; D gene uncertain. The V gene lost 0 bases and the J gene lost 1 base, with 9 bases spanning the gap. The CDR3 covers 15 residues. In germline, CDR1 is MNHNY, CDR2 SVGAGI (reference sequence). The CDR3 DNA reads as TGTGCCAGCAGTTACTCGACCCAGGAGAACACTGAAGCTTTCTTT. Protein: CASSYSTQENTEAFF.

The CDR3 loop reads CASSLSGTGGTGELFF. The CDR3 bases are TGTGCCAGCAGTTTATCCGGGACAGGCGGAACCGGGGAGCTGTTTTTT. The rearrangement joins TRBV27 to TRBJ2-2; 8 bases map to TRBD1. Germline V CDR1 and CDR2: MNHEY, SMNVEV (reference sequence). The CDR3 covers 16 residues. V shed 0 bases, J shed 5 bases, and the junction held 5 bases outside the gene matches.

V and J are TRBV5-6 and TRBJ2-7; 8 nucleotides align to TRBD1. Germline V gene data show CDR1 as SGHDT and CDR2 as YYEEEE. The V gene end was trimmed by 5 bases and the J gene end by 2 bases; junction bases not matched to a gene: 9. The CDR3 has 15 amino acids. The CDR3 sequence: CASSFSGTGTYEQYF. The CDR3, as DNA: TGTGCCAGCAGTTTCTCCGGGACAGGCACCTACGAGCAGTACTTC.

The chain couples TRBV5-8 to TRBJ2-5, with 11 bases lining up with TRBD1. The CDR3 loop spans 17 amino acids. Germline V lookup: CDR1 SGHTS, CDR2 YDEGEE. Trimming removed 0 bases from V and 3 bases from J; junction bases left unmatched: 7. The CDR3 region is CASSLDTPGQGEETQYF. CDR3 nucleotide sequence: TGTGCCAGCAGCTTGGATACGCCGGGACAGGGGGAAGAGACCCAGTACTTC.

The genes are TRBV7-9 and TRBJ2-3; TRBD2 matches 14 bases. Germline V gives CDR1 SEHNR, CDR2 FQNEAQ (reference sequence). This CDR3 contains 15 residues. After removal of 7 bases from V and 4 bases from J, the junction contained 4 bases not matched to a gene. The chain's CDR3 is CASTTSGGASDTQYF. The CDR3 DNA follows: TGTGCCAGCACGACTAGCGGGGGGGCTTCAGATACGCAGTATTTT.

The J gene is TRBJ1-5, the V gene TRBV5-5; no definite D call. CDR1 SGHKS and CDR2 YYEKEE come from the germline V gene (reference sequence). Between the trimmed V and J ends, which lost 4 bases and 3 bases, there was a span of 14 bases. The CDR3 is 15 amino acids. This chain's CDR3 is CASSGEGGNNQPQHF. The DNA of the CDR3 is TGTGCCAGCAGCGGTGAGGGAGGCAACAATCAGCCCCAGCATTTT.

This clone was detected once. The rearrangement joins TRBV4-2 to TRBJ2-7; the match to TRBD1 covers 9 bases. The V gene's germline CDR1 is LGHNA and CDR2 YNFKEQ. Trimming took 1 base from V and 7 from J; bases not matched to a gene: 5. CDR3 length: 14 amino acids. CDR3 loop: CASSQGTGVEEQYF. The CDR3 nucleotides read TGTGCCAGCAGCCAAGGGACAGGGGTGGAGGAGCAGTACTTC.